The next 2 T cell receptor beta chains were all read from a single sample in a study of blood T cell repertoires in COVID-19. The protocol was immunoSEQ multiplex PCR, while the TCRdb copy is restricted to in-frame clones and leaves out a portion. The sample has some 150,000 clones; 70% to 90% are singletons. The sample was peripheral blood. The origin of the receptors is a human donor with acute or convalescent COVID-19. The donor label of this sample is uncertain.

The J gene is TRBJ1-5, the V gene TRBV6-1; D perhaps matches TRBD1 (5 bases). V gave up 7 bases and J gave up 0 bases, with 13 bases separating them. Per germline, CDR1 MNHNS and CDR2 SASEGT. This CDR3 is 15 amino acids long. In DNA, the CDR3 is TGTGCCAGCAACCAGGGCGGTTATAGCAATCAGCCCCAGCATTTT. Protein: CASNQGGYSNQPQHF.

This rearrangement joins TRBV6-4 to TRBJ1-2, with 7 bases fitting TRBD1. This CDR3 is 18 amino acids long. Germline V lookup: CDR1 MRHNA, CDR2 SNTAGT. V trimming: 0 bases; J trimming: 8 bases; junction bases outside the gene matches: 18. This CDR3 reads CASSDSSGRTGEWYGYTF. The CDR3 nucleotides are TGTGCCAGCAGTGACTCGAGTGGACGAACAGGGGAATGGTACGGCTACACCTTC.